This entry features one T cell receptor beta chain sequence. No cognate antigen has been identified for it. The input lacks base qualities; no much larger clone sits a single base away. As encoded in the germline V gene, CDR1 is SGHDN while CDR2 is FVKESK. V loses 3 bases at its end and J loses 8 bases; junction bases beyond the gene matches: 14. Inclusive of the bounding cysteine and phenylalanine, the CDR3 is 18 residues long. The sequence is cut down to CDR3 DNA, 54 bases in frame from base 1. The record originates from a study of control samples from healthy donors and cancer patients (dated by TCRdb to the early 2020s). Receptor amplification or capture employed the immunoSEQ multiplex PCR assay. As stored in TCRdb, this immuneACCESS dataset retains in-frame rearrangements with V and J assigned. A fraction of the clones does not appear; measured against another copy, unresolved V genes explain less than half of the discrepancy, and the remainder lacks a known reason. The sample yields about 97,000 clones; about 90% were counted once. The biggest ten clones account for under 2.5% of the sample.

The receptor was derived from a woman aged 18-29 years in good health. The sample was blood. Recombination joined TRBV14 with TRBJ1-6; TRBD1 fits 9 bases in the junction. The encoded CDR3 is CASSHGTGKFFGDSPLHF. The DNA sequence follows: TGTGCCAGCAGCCATGGGACAGGGAAGTTCTTCGGGGATTCACCCCTCCACTTT. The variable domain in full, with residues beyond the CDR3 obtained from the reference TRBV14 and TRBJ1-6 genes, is EAGVTQFPSHSVIEKGQTVTLRCDPISGHDNLYWYRRVMGKEIKFLLHFVKESKQDESGMPNNRFLAERTGGTYSTLKVQPAELEDSGVYFCASSHGTGKFFGDSPLHFGNGTRLTVT.